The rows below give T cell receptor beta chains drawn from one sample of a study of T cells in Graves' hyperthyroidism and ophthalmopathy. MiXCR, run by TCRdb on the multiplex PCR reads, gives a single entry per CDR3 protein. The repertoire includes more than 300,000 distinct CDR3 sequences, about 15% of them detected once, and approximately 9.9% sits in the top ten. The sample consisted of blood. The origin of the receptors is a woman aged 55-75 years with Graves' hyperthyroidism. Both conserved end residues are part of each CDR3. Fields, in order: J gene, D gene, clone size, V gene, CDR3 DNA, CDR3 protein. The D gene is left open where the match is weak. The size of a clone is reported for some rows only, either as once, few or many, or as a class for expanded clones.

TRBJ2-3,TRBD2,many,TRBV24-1,TGTGCCACCAGTGATCCGCGGACTAGCGGAGATACGCAGTATTTT,CATSDPRTSGDTQYF
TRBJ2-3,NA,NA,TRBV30,TGTGCCTGGAGCGGGGGAGATACGCAGTATTTT,CAWSGGDTQYF
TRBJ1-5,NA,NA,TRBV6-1,TGTGCCAGCATGAGGCTCCGAGGGGAGCCCCAGCATTTT,CASMRLRGEPQHF
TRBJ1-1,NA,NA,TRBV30,TGTGCCTGGGTACAGGTCGGCACTGAAGCTTTCTTT,CAWVQVGTEAFF
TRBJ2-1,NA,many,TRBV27,TGTGCCAGCAGTCCAAACAGGGTACCTGACAATGAGCAGTTCTTC,CASSPNRVPDNEQFF
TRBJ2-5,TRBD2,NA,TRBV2,TGTGCCAGCAGGAAGAGCCCGGGACTAGCGGGAGGTTACGAGACCCAGTACTTC,CASRKSPGLAGGYETQYF
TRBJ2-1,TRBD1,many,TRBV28,TGTGCCAGCGACCCGGGGACAGGGAGGAGAAATGAGCAGTTCTTC,CASDPGTGRRNEQFF
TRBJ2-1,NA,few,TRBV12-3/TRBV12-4,TGTGCCAGCGGTTGGGGGGGCGTGGGGGATGAGCAGTTCTTC,CASGWGGVGDEQFF
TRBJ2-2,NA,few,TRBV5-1,TGCGCCAGCACGTCCACTAGCCCGAACACCGGGGAGCTGTTTTTT,CASTSTSPNTGELFF
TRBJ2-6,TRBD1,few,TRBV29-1,TGCAGCGTTGAAGATCTCAGGGGGCGTGATGGGTCTGGGGCCAACGTCCTGACTTTC,CSVEDLRGRDGSGANVLTF
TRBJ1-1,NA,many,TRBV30,TGTGCCTGGGCCGGGGGGAACACTGAAGCTTTCTTT,CAWAGGNTEAFF
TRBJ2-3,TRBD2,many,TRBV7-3,TGTGCCAGCAGCCCCCACGTTCGGACTAGCGGCACAGATACGCAGTATTTT,CASSPHVRTSGTDTQYF
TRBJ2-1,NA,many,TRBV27,TGTGCCAGCAGTTTAGGGTCGGGAGAGTACAATGAGCAGTTCTTC,CASSLGSGEYNEQFF
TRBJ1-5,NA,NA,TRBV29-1,TGCAGCGTAGGGACGGATAGCAATCAGCCCCAGCATTTT,CSVGTDSNQPQHF
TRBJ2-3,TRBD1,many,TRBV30,TGTGCCTGGAGTTCAGGGGGCAGGGATACGCAGTATTTT,CAWSSGGRDTQYF
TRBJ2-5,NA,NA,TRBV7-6,TGTGCCAGCAGCTTAGCGCGGCTAGCGAGGGGGGAGACCCAGTACTTC,CASSLARLARGETQYF
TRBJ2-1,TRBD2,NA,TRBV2,TGTGCCAGCAGGAAGAGCCCGGGACTAGCGGGAGAGTTCTCCTACAATGAGCAGTTCTTC,CASRKSPGLAGEFSYNEQFF
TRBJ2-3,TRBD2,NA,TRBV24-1,TGTGCCACCAGTGAACAAACGGGAGGGCCAACAGATACGCAGTATTTT,CATSEQTGGPTDTQYF
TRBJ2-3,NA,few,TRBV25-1,TGTGCCAGCAGTGAACAGGGACTCAGCACAGATACGCAGTATTTT,CASSEQGLSTDTQYF